The clone carrying this T cell receptor (beta chain) came up a few times. What it binds is unknown. This record belongs to a study of OX40 agonist ivuxolimab in advanced cancers. Notes on the study in general: There were, on average, more expanded clones in CD8+ T cells than in CD4+.

Germline lookup yields CDR1 MNHNS and CDR2 SASEGT. The ends were cut back, 2 bases at V and 7 bases at J, with 12 bases in the middle. CDR3 size: 14 residues. Produced via immunoSEQ multiplex PCR; TCRdb's table is partial and in-frame only. This table holds under 25,000 clones, roughly 80% found once. This specimen was CD4+ or CD8+ T cells sorted from blood, taken in a trial of the OX40 agonist ivuxolimab. The clonotype was recovered from an adult with an advanced solid tumor such as melanoma, head and neck, liver or kidney cancer. The chain couples TRBV6-1 to TRBJ2-1; D unclear. The CDR3, as DNA: TGTGCCAGCAGTGAAAAGCAAGACTTAAATGAGCAGTTCTTC. Amino acids: CASSEKQDLNEQFF.